Listed here are 13 T cell receptor beta chains from one sample, sequenced in a study of blood T cell repertoires in COVID-19. Sequencing used immunoSEQ multiplex PCR; TCRdb keeps in-frame clones, though not all of them. The sample holds roughly 150,000 clones, 80% to 90% seen once. Sequenced: peripheral blood. These receptors came from a woman between 45 and 65 years old with acute or convalescent COVID-19.

The chain combines TRBV6-1 with TRBJ1-3, with TRBD1 identical over 8 bases. The germline V gene encodes CDR1 MNHNS and CDR2 SASEGT. The length of the CDR3 is 14 residues. The trim removed 2 bases at V and 7 bases at J, leaving 4 bases unmatched. CDR3 region: CASSELRGLNTIYF. CDR3 coding DNA: TGTGCCAGCAGTGAACTCAGGGGGCTTAACACCATATATTTT.

The genes are TRBV7-2 and TRBJ2-5; tentative D call: TRBD2 (7 bases). Germline-derived CDR1 and CDR2 are SGHTA and FQGNSA. Trimming took 2 bases from V and 5 from J, leaving 12 bases between them. CDR3 length: 14 residues. This CDR3 reads CASSLSGGYETQYF. The CDR3 DNA reads TGTGCCAGCAGCTTATCGGGGGGCTATGAGACCCAGTACTTC. Variable domain in full (rest from reference TRBV7-2 and TRBJ2-5): GAGVSQSPSNKVTEKGKDVELRCDPISGHTALYWYRQSLGQGLEFLIYFQGNSAPDKSGLPSDRFSAERTGGSVSTLTIQRTQQEDSAVYLCASSLSGGYETQYFGPGTRLLVL.

For this clone: Distinct nucleotide sequences in the sample also encode this CDR3. The V gene is TRBV18, the J gene TRBJ1-2, with TRBD1 matching 7 bases. Germline V gene lookup returns CDR1 KGHSH and CDR2 LQKENI. V lost 1 base and J lost 3; bases outside the gene matches: 2. The CDR3 runs to 14 residues. CDR3: CASSPLQGDYGYTF. In DNA, the CDR3 is TGTGCCAGCTCACCACTCCAGGGGGACTATGGCTACACCTTC.

This chain's CDR3 is CASGSSRDRVWAPLHF. The CDR3 DNA sequence: TGTGCTAGTGGTTCCTCGCGGGACAGGGTTTGGGCACCCCTCCACTTT. This chain joins TRBV12-5 and TRBJ1-6; 9 bases line up with TRBD1. There are 16 residues in the CDR3. The ends lost 4 bases at V and 11 bases at J; junction bases unmatched: 12. Germline V gene lookup returns CDR1 LGHNT and CDR2 FRNRAP.

V and J are TRBV19 and TRBJ1-3; TRBD1 agrees at 7 bases. The CDR3 loop spans 13 amino acids. Looked up from germline, CDR1 is LNHDA and CDR2 is SQIVND (reference sequence). J was trimmed by 5 bases and V by 9 bases; bases with no gene match: 7. Here the CDR3 reads CASLDRDRNTIYF. The CDR3 region has the DNA TGTGCCAGCCTTGACAGGGACCGAAACACCATATATTTT. Filled out from reference TRBV19 and TRBJ1-3, the complete variable domain reads DGGITQSPKYLFRKEGQNVTLSCEQNLNHDAMYWYRQDPGQGLRLIYYSQIVNDFQKGDIAEGYSVSREKKESFPLTVTSAQKNPTAFYLCASLDRDRNTIYFGEGSWLTVV.

This clone was counted between two and nine times. This chain links TRBV4-3 with TRBJ1-1; D is unresolved. The V gene lost 4 bases and the J gene lost 3 bases, with 12 bases spanning the gap. There are 14 residues in the CDR3. Germline V gene lookup returns CDR1 LGHNA and CDR2 YSLEER. This CDR3 is CASSRERRYTEAFF. In nucleotides, the CDR3 is TGCGCCAGCAGCCGAGAAAGGCGGTACACTGAAGCTTTCTTT.

V gene TRBV6-1 combines with J gene TRBJ1-1; D not certain. The V gene's germline CDR1 is MNHNS and CDR2 SASEGT. With 1 base removed from V and 0 bases from J, the gap between germline ends came to 12 bases. The CDR3 extends over 16 amino acids. In DNA, the CDR3 is TGTGCCAGCAGTGAAGTCTACGGGATCATGAACACTGAAGCTTTCTTT. It translates to CASSEVYGIMNTEAFF.

Remarks on this clone: The junction and the germline gene differ at one end; a read error may be behind it. The chain recombines TRBV3-1 (or the pseudogene TRBV3-2) with TRBJ2-2; 8 bases are shared with TRBD1. This CDR3 contains 16 residues. The V gene's germline CDR1 is LGHDT and CDR2 YNNKEL (reference sequence). The CDR3 DNA reads TGTGCCAGCAGTTACAGACAGGGGTGGAACTCCGGGGAGCTGTTTTTT. Residues: CASSYRQGWNSGELFF.

The sample holds one count of this clone. The rearrangement joins TRBV6-1 to TRBJ2-1, with 8 positions matching TRBD2. The CDR3 consists of 13 residues. Losses at the gene ends were 2 bases for V and 9 bases for J; bases not matched to a gene: 3. CDR1 and CDR2 (germline): MNHNS, SASEGT. The CDR3 region is CASSEWTSTEQFF. CDR3 coding DNA: TGTGCCAGCAGTGAATGGACTAGCACTGAGCAGTTCTTC.

The chain carries TRBV18 and TRBJ2-5; D perhaps matches TRBD2 (6 bases). This CDR3 region has 15 residues. Per the germline V gene, CDR1 is KGHSH and CDR2 is LQKENI. The V and J ends lost 3 bases and 3 bases respectively, with 14 bases between them. This chain's CDR3 is CASSPGASSEETQYF. The CDR3 region has the DNA TGTGCCAGCTCACCGGGTGCGTCTAGCGAAGAGACCCAGTACTTC.

The CDR3 DNA reads as TGTGCCAGTAAGCCTAGCGGGGGGGCCCGGGATACGCAGTATTTT. This translates into CASKPSGGARDTQYF. This chain links TRBV19 with TRBJ2-3, with 12 bases identical to TRBD2. CDR1 and CDR2 from the germline V gene are LNHDA and SQIVND (reference sequence). The CDR3 covers 15 residues. The J segment lost 6 bases and the V segment lost 7 bases, leaving 8 bases of the junction unmatched.

The chain couples TRBV19 to TRBJ1-2; TRBD1 aligns across 7 bases. CDR3 size: 15 residues. Germline V CDR1 and CDR2: LNHDA, SQIVND (reference sequence). V was clipped by 4 bases and J by 5 bases; unmatched bases: 10. Written as DNA, the CDR3 is TGTGCCAGTAGTACCCAGTCCCGGGACAGTTATGGCTACACCTTC. Amino acid sequence: CASSTQSRDSYGYTF.

This chain connects TRBV5-5 to TRBJ2-7; possible D gene TRBD1, 6 bases. There are 13 residues in the CDR3. In germline, CDR1 is SGHKS, CDR2 YYEKEE (reference sequence). The V end lost 7 bases, the J end lost 5 bases, and 16 bases lay between the germline ends. CDR3 residues: CASGSRGLDEQYF. CDR3 bases: TGTGCCAGCGGCAGCAGGGGTCTAGACGAGCAGTACTTC.